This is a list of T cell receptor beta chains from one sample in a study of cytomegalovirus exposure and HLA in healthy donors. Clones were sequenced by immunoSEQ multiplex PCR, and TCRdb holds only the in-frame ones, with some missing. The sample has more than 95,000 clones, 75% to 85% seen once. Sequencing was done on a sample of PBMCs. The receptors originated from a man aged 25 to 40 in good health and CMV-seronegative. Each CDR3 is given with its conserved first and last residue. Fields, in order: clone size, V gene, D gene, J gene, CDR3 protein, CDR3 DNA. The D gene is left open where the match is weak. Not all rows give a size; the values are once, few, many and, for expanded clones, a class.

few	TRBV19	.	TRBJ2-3	CASSIRVTDTQYF	TGTGCCAGTAGCATTCGAGTCACAGATACGCAGTATTTT
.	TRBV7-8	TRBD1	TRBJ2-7	CASSLAPGGAYEQYF	TGTGCCAGCAGCTTAGCCCCAGGGGGCGCCTACGAGCAGTACTTC
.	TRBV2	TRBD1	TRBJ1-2	CASSRTGSHYGYTF	TGTGCCAGCAGTCGGACAGGGTCCCACTATGGCTACACCTTC
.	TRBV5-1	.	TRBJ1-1	CASSLYGHMNTEAFF	TGCGCCAGCAGCTTGTACGGACACATGAACACTGAAGCTTTCTTT
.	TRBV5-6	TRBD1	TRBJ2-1	CASSETGVENEQFF	TGTGCCAGCAGCGAGACAGGGGTAGAAAATGAGCAGTTCTTC
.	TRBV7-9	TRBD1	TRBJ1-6	CASSGQANSPLHF	TGTGCCAGCAGCGGACAGGCTAATTCACCCCTCCACTTT
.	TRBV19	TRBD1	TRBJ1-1	CASTLQGADTEAFF	TGTGCCAGTACCCTACAGGGGGCGGACACTGAAGCTTTCTTT
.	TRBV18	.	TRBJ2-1	CASSAEANEQFF	TGTGCCAGCTCGGCAGAGGCCAATGAGCAGTTCTTC
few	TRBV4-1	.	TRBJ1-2	CASSLGVQGRYGYTF	TGCGCCAGCAGCCTCGGGGTACAGGGACGGTATGGCTACACCTTC
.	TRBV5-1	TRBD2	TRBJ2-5	CASTPGGTQETQYF	TGCGCCAGCACCCCCGGGGGGACGCAAGAGACCCAGTACTTC
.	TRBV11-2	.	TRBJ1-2	CASSVGTNYGYTF	TGTGCCAGCAGCGTCGGGACTAACTATGGCTACACCTTC
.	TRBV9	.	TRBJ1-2	CASSEMTGIYGYTF	TGTGCCAGCAGCGAAATGACAGGCATCTATGGCTACACCTTC
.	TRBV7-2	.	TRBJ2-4	CASSTRQEPGIQYF	TGTGCCAGCAGCACTAGACAGGAACCGGGCATTCAGTACTTC
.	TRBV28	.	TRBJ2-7	CASSPTQFSEQYF	TGTGCCAGCAGCCCCACCCAGTTCTCCGAGCAGTACTTC
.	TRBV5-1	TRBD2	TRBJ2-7	CASSPGSGRVHEQYF	TGCGCCAGCAGCCCCGGGAGCGGGAGGGTCCACGAGCAGTACTTC
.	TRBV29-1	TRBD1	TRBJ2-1	CSVGGTGEQFF	TGCAGCGTTGGCGGGACAGGTGAGCAGTTCTTC
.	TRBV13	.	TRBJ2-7	CASSLGRSAYEQYF	TGTGCCAGCAGCTTAGGGCGGAGCGCCTACGAGCAGTACTTC
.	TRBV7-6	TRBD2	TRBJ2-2	CASSSLAGNTGELFF	TGTGCCAGCAGCTCTTTAGCGGGGAACACCGGGGAGCTGTTTTTT
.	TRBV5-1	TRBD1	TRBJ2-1	CASSTGTGSYNEQFF	TGCGCCAGCAGCACCGGGACAGGGTCCTACAATGAGCAGTTCTTC
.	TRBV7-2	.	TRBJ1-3	CASSLSPGSGGNTIYF	TGTGCCAGCAGCTTATCTCCAGGCTCTGGGGGAAACACCATATATTTT
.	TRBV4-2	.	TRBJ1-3	CASSREQDFGNTIYF	TGTGCCAGCAGCCGAGAGCAGGACTTTGGAAACACCATATATTTT
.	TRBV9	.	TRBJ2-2	CASSVRDTNTGELFF	TGTGCCAGCAGCGTACGGGACACGAACACCGGGGAGCTGTTTTTT
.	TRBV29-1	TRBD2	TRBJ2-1	CSVVASGTYNEQFF	TGCAGCGTTGTTGCTAGCGGGACCTACAATGAGCAGTTCTTC
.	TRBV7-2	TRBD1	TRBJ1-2	CASSRGTGGDGYTF	TGTGCCAGCAGCCGCGGGACAGGGGGGGATGGCTACACCTTC
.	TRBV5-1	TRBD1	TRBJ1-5	CASSLGTANQPQHF	TGCGCCAGCAGCCTAGGGACAGCTAATCAGCCCCAGCATTTT
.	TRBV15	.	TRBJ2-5	CATSWGDQETQYF	TGTGCCACCAGCTGGGGCGATCAAGAGACCCAGTACTTC
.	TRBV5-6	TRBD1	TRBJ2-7	CASSPGQGWYEQYF	TGTGCCAGCAGCCCGGGACAGGGGTGGTACGAGCAGTACTTC
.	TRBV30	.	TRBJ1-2	CAWSFGRGDGYTF	TGTGCCTGGAGTTTCGGCAGGGGTGATGGCTACACCTTC
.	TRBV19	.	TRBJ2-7	CASSIEWGASYEQYF	TGTGCCAGTAGTATAGAATGGGGAGCTTCCTACGAGCAGTACTTC
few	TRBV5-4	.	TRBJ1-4	CASSVGLNNEKLFF	TGTGCCAGCAGCGTGGGACTGAATAATGAAAAACTGTTTTTT
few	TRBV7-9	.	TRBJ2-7	CASSPVGTYEQYF	TGTGCCAGCAGCCCGGTGGGGACATACGAGCAGTACTTC
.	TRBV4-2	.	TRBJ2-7	CASSPGERVHEQYF	TGTGCCAGCAGCCCAGGGGAGAGAGTCCACGAGCAGTACTTC
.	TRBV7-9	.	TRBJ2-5	CASSLQTGLSYF	TGTGCCAGCAGCTTACAGACAGGCCTCTCCTACTTC
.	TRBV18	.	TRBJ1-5	CASSPDGLSNQPQHF	TGTGCCAGCTCACCGGATGGGCTGTCAAATCAGCCCCAGCATTTT
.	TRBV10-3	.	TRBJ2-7	CAIRNRTGEYEQYF	TGTGCCATCAGAAACCGGACTGGAGAGTACGAGCAGTACTTC
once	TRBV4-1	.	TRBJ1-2	CASSHPTDPNYGYTF	TGCGCCAGCAGCCACCCTACCGATCCTAACTATGGCTACACCTTC
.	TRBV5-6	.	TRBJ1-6	CASSSPGHSYSPLHF	TGTGCCAGCAGCTCACCGGGACATTCGTATTCACCCCTCCACTTT
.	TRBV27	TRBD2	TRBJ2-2	CASRIRLTSGNTGELFF	TGTGCCAGCCGAATAAGGCTGACTAGCGGTAACACCGGGGAGCTGTTTTTT
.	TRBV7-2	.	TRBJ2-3	CASSFSEPDTQYF	TGTGCCAGCAGCTTCTCCGAGCCTGATACGCAGTATTTT
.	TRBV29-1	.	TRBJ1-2	CSVDNSPGGYTF	TGCAGCGTTGACAACAGTCCGGGGGGCTACACCTTC
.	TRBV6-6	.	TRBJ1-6	CASGVRDSVNSPLHF	TGTGCCAGTGGGGTGCGCGACAGCGTTAATTCACCCCTCCACTTT